This T cell receptor (beta chain) was retrieved from a study of T-cell reconstitution after alpha-beta-depleted transplantation in children. Researchers prepared the TCRbeta library using unique molecular identifiers, the study reports. MiXCR was run by TCRdb on the PCR reads, yielding one entry per CDR3 protein. This sample has 83,000 or so distinct CDR3 sequences, with more than 7% found just once. The sample holds many counts of this clonotype. In germline, CDR1 is LGHNA, CDR2 YNFKEQ. V lost 4 bases, J lost 2 bases, and 8 bases stayed unmatched. The CDR3 has 15 residues. The clonotype originates from a human donor who donated a stem cell graft to a child with congenital amegakaryocytic thrombocytopenia. The rearrangement links TRBV4-2 to TRBJ2-7, with 7 positions matching TRBD2. The sample here was PBMCs from the stem cell graft donor, taken from the stem cell graft. Here the CDR3 DNA reads TGTGCCAGCAGCCGAGAACTAGCGTCCCCCTACGAGCAGTACTTC. This sequence encodes CASSRELASPYEQYF.